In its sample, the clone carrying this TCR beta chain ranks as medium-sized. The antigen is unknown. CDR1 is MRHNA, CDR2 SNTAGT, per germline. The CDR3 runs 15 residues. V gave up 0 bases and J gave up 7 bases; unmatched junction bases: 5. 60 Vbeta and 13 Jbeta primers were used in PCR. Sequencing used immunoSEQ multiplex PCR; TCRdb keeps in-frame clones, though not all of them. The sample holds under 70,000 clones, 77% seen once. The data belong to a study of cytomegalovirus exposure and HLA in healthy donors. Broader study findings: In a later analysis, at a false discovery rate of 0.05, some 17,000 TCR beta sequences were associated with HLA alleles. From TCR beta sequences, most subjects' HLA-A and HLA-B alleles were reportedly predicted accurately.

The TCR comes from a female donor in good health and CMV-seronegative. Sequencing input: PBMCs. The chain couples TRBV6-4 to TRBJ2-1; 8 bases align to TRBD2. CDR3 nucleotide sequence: TGTGCCAGCAGTGACTCGGGGGCTAGCGGGAATGAGCAGTTCTTC. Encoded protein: CASSDSGASGNEQFF.